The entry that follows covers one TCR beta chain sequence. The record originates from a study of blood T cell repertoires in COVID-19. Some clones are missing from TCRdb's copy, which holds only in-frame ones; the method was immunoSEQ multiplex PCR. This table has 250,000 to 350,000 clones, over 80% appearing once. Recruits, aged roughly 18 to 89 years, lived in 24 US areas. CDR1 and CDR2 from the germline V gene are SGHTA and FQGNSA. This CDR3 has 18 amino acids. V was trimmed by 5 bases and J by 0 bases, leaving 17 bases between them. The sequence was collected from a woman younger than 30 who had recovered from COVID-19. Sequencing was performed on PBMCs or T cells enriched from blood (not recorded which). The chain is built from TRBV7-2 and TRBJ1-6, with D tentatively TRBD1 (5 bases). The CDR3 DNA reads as TGTGCCAGCAGCCCGGGGACTGGCGAGGGCTCCTATAATTCACCCCTCCACTTT. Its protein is CASSPGTGEGSYNSPLHF.